This TCR beta chain was sequenced for a study of blood T cells in healthy people across ages. Using a J-beta primer mix together with a sample-barcoded 5' primer, a second PCR was run for about 6 to 12 cycles. Each cDNA molecule received a tag from a template-switch adaptor that had 12 random nucleotides. Samples each returned at least 3 million CDR3-containing paired-end reads. From the 5' RACE reads, TCRdb called clonotypes with MiXCR, one entry per CDR3 protein. This sample has roughly 720,000 distinct CDR3 sequences; 53% occur once, and the top ten carry around 41%. Healthy Russian Caucasian donors spanned ages about 6 to 100 years. In the case of this clonotype: The antigen is undetermined.

Germline-derived CDR1 and CDR2 are SGHRS and YFSETQ. The CDR3 has 16 residues. Trimming pared 0 bases from V and 0 bases from J, leaving 13 bases between. Study results and caveats: TCR beta diversity, measured per million T cells, fell in a roughly linear way with age.

The material sequenced was blood. The clonotype originates from a man older than 75 in good health. The rearrangement joins TRBV5-1 to TRBJ2-7; TRBD2 might be the D (5 bases). The CDR3 spells CASSLEARVGSYEQYF. The CDR3 coding sequence is TGCGCCAGCAGCTTGGAGGCGAGGGTGGGCTCCTACGAGCAGTACTTC.